Detailed here is one T cell receptor beta chain. As yet, its antigen is unknown. The sample is drawn from a study of cytomegalovirus exposure and HLA in healthy donors. General study results and limits: Rare TCR sequences dominated, though some public TCRs recurred in many donors.

The PCR ran on 60 Vbeta and 13 Jbeta primers. Profiled with immunoSEQ multiplex PCR; TCRdb holds only in-frame clones, not every one. The repertoire table contains 170,000 or so clones. Per the germline V gene, CDR1 is MNHNY and CDR2 is SVGAGI (reference sequence). CDR3 length equals 16 residues. The V end lost 4 bases, the J end lost 5 bases, and 18 bases lay between the germline ends. The receptor was derived from a man younger than 40 in good health and CMV-seronegative. The sample was PBMCs. The chain employs TRBV6-6 and TRBJ2-1; D possibly corresponds to TRBD1 (5 bases). As DNA, the CDR3 is TGTGCCAGCAGTTCCGATCCAGGGCCGTGGGACAATGAGCAGTTCTTC. Its protein product is CASSSDPGPWDNEQFF.